The 4 T cell receptor beta chains reported below all come from one sample, sequenced in a study of T cell repertoires in cytomegalovirus infection (dated by TCRdb to the late 2010s). Their recognized antigens are unknown. The sequencer listed for this sample is Illumina HiSeq 1500. TCRdb redid the processing of the public reads, applying fastp at Q25 and MiXCR, and retained in-frame beta chains. Identical CDR3 protein sequences are pooled into one entry, listed with their most common genes and DNA. Present in this sample are 100,000 to 150,000 distinct CDR3 sequences, about 24% of which were seen just once. The ten largest account for 30% to 35% of the sample. The specimen was PBMCs, sequenced either directly or after in vitro stimulation (not recorded which). The receptors were sampled from a human donor in good health (CMV status not recorded). Some clones in this sample may be carry-over from other donors' samples.

This clonotype is termed medium-sized. V and J are TRBV7-2 and TRBJ2-1, with 9 positions matching TRBD2. V lost 0 bases to trimming and J lost 4 bases; unmatched junction nucleotides: 13. The CDR3 extends over 19 amino acids. The germline V gene has CDR1 SGHTA and CDR2 FQGNSA. CDR3 loop: CASSLAVRGVAGVYNEQFF. For the CDR3, the DNA is TGTGCCAGCAGCTTAGCCGTAAGGGGGGTAGCGGGAGTTTACAATGAGCAGTTCTTC.

The chain couples TRBV5-4 to TRBJ1-2; perhaps TRBD1 as D (6 bases). CDR3 length: 16 amino acids. CDR1 is SGHNT and CDR2 is YYREEE in the germline V gene (reference sequence). The V and J ends lost 2 bases and 7 bases respectively, with 21 bases between them. The CDR3 nucleotides read TGTGCCAGCAGCTTCACCCTCCGGACAGACGCGGGTGGCTACACCTTC. Residues: CASSFTLRTDAGGYTF.

The V gene is TRBV19, the J gene TRBJ2-4, with TRBD1 identical over 11 bases. V lost 9 bases, J lost 7 bases, and 5 bases stayed unmatched. This CDR3 has 13 residues. Germline-derived CDR1 and CDR2 are LNHDA and SQIVND (reference sequence). The CDR3 DNA sequence: TGTGCCAGCGGGACAGGGGGAAGGAACATTCAGTACTTC. Translation gives CASGTGGRNIQYF.

The chain joins TRBV4-3 to TRBJ2-2; the match to TRBD2 covers 10 bases. Trimming at V came to 4 bases and at J to 5 bases, leaving 16 bases not matched to a gene. This CDR3 comprises 19 residues. The V gene's germline CDR1 is LGHNA and CDR2 YSLEER. The CDR3 reads CASSLQGLAGEPGTGELFF. CDR3 DNA: TGCGCCAGCAGCCTCCAAGGGCTAGCGGGAGAGCCGGGAACCGGGGAGCTGTTTTTT.